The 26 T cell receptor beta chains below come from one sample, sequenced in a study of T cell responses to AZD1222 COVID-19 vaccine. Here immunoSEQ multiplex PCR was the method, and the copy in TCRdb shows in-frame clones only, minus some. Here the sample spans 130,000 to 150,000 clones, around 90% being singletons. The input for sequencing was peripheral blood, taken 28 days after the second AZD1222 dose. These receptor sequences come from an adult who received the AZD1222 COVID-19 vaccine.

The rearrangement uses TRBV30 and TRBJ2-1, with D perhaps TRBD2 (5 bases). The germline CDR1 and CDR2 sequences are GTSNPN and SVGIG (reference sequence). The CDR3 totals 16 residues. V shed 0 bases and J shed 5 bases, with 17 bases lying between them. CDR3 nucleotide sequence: TGTGCCTGGAGTGTTTCTCAACTAGGACCCAACAATGAGCAGTTCTTC. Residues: CAWSVSQLGPNNEQFF.

The CDR3 sequence is CASSLSQSGRRDDNSPLHF. DNA for the CDR3: TGTGCCAGCAGTTTATCGCAGTCAGGGCGTCGGGACGATAATTCACCCCTCCACTTT. The V and J genes are TRBV27 and TRBJ1-6; D is possibly TRBD1 (5 bases). The V gene lost 0 bases and the J gene lost 5 bases, with 20 bases spanning the gap. CDR1 MNHEY and CDR2 SMNVEV come from the germline V gene (reference sequence). The length of the CDR3 is 19 residues.

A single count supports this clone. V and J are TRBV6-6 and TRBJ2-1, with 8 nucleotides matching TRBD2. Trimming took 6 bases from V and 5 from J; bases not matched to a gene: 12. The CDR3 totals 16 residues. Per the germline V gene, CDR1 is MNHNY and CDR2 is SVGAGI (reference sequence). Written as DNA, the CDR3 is TGTGCCAGCAGCCCCGGGGGGGCGGGAGCCCACAATGAGCAGTTCTTC. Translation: CASSPGGAGAHNEQFF.

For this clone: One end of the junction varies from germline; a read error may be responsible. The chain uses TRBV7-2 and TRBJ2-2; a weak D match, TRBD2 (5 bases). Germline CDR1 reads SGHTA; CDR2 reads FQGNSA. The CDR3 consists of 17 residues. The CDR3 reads CVSSLRTGDVVTGELFF. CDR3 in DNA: TGTGTCAGCAGCTTACGGACCGGGGATGTTGTCACCGGGGAGCTGTTTTTT.

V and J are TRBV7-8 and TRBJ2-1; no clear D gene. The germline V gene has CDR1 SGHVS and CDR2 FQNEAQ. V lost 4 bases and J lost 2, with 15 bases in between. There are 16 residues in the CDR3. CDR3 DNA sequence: TGTGCCAGCAGCTATCTTAGGTTCCTCCCCTACAATGAGCAGTTCTTC. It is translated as CASSYLRFLPYNEQFF.

This CDR3 is CASTLSGGAGNTIYF. CDR3 in DNA: TGTGCCAGCACCCTTTCTGGGGGAGCTGGAAACACCATATATTTT. The chain couples TRBV7-9 to TRBJ1-3, with D possibly matching TRBD1 (5 bases). The CDR3 is made up of 15 amino acids. Germline lookup yields CDR1 SEHNR and CDR2 FQNEAQ (reference sequence). Trimming removed 7 bases at V and 2 bases at J, with 15 bases between.

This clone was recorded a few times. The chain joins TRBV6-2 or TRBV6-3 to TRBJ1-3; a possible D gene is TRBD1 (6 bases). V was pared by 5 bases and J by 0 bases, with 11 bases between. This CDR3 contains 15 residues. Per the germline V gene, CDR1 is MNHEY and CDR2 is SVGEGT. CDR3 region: CASSRSTGSGNTIYF. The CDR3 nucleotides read TGTGCCAGCAGTCGATCGACAGGCTCTGGAAACACCATATATTTT.

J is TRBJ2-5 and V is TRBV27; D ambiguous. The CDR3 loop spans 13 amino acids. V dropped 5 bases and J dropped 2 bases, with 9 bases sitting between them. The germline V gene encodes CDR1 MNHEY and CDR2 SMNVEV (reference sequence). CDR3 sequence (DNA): TGTGCCAGCAGTCGGAACGGGCAAGAGACCCAGTACTTC. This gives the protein CASSRNGQETQYF.

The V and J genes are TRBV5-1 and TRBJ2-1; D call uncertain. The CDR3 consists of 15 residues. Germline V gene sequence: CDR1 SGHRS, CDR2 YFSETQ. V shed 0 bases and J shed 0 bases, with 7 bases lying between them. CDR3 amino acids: CASSLARDSYNEQFF. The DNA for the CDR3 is TGCGCCAGCAGCTTGGCCCGAGACTCCTACAATGAGCAGTTCTTC. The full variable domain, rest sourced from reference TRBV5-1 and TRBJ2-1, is KAGVTQTPRYLIKTRGQQVTLSCSPISGHRSVSWYQQTPGQGLQFLFEYFSETQRNKGNFPGRFSGRQFSNSRSEMNVSTLELGDSALYLCASSLARDSYNEQFFGPGTRLTVL.

CDR3 sequence: CASSESWGTNNEQFF. The DNA for the CDR3 is TGTGCCAGCAGTGAGTCTTGGGGGACGAACAATGAGCAGTTCTTC. The chain is built from TRBV6-4 and TRBJ2-1; TRBD1 or TRBD2 may be the D gene (5 bases each). The CDR3 covers 15 residues. V was shortened by 3 bases and J by 5 bases, with 14 bases between the two germline ends. Germline V gene lookup returns CDR1 MRHNA and CDR2 SNTAGT.

The CDR3 spells CASSQEGGLNQPQHF. The DNA for the CDR3 is TGTGCCAGCAGCCAGGAAGGGGGCCTCAATCAGCCCCAGCATTTT. This chain uses TRBV3-1 (or the pseudogene TRBV3-2) with TRBJ1-5, with TRBD1 matching over 7 bases. This CDR3 comprises 15 residues. CDR1 and CDR2 from the germline V gene are LGHDT and YNNKEL (reference sequence). V lost 3 bases to trimming and J lost 3 bases; unmatched junction nucleotides: 5.

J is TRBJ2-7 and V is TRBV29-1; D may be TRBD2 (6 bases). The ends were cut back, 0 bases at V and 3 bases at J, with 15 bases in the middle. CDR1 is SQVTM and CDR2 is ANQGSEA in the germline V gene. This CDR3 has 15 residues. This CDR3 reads CSVEEGASAIYEQYF. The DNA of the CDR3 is TGCAGCGTTGAAGAAGGGGCTAGCGCGATCTACGAGCAGTACTTC.

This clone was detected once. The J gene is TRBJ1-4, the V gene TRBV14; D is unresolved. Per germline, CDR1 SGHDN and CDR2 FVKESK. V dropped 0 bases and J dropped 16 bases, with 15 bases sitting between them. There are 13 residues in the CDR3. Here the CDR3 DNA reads TGTGCCAGCAGCCAAGAGACTTCTCAGATGCGGTTTTTT. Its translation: CASSQETSQMRFF.

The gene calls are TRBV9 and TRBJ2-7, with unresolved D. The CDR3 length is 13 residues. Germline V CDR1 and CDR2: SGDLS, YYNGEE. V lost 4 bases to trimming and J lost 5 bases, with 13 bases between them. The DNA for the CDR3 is TGTGCCAGCAGCCAATCCGACTGGAACGAGCAGTACTTC. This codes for CASSQSDWNEQYF.

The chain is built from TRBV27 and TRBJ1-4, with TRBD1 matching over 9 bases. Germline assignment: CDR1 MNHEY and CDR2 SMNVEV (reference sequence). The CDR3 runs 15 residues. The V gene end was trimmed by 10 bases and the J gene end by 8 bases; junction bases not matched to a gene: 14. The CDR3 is CATSAQQGAREKLFF. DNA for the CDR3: TGTGCCACCTCGGCTCAACAGGGGGCAAGGGAAAAACTGTTTTTT.

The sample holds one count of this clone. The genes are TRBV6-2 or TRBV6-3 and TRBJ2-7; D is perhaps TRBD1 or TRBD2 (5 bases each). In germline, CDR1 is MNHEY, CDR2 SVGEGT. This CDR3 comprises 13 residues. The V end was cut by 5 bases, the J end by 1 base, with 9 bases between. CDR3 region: CASSPGSSYEQYF. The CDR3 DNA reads TGTGCCAGCAGTCCAGGGAGTTCCTACGAGCAGTACTTC.

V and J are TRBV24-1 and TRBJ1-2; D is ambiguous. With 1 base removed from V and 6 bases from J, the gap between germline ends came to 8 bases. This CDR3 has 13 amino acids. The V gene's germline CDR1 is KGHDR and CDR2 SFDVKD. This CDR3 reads CATSDFDSDGYTF. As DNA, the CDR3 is TGTGCCACCAGTGATTTTGATTCGGATGGCTACACCTTC.

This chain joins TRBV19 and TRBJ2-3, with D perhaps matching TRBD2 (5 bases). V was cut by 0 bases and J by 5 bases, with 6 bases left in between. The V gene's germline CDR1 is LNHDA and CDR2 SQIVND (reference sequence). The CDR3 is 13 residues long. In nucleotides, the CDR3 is TGTGCCAGTAGTATAGACGGGGAAGATACGCAGTATTTT. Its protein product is CASSIDGEDTQYF.

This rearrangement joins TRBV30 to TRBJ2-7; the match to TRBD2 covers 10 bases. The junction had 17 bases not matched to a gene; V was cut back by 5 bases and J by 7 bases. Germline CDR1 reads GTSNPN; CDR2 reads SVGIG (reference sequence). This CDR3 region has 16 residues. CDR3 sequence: CAWGASGSYEREEQYF. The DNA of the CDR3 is TGTGCCTGGGGGGCTAGCGGGAGCTACGAGAGAGAAGAGCAGTACTTC.

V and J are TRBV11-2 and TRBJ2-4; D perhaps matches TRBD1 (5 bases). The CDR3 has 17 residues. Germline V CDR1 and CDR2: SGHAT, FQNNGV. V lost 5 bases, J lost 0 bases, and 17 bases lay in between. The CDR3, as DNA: TGTGCCAGCAGCCAATCAAAGGACAAACTAGCCAAAAACATTCAGTACTTC. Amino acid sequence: CASSQSKDKLAKNIQYF.

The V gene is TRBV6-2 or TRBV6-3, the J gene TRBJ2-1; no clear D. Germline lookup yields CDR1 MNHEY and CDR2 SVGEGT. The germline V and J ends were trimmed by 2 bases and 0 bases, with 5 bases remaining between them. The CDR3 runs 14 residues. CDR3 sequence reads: CASSYRSSYNEQFF. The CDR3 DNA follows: TGTGCCAGCAGTTACAGGAGCTCCTACAATGAGCAGTTCTTC.

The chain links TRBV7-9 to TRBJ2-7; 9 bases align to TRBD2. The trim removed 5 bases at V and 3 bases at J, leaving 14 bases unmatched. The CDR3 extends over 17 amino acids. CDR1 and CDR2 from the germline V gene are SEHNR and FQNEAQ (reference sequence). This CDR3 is CASSPVTSGAQYYEQYF. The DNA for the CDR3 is TGTGCCAGCAGCCCAGTGACTAGCGGAGCACAGTACTACGAGCAGTACTTC.

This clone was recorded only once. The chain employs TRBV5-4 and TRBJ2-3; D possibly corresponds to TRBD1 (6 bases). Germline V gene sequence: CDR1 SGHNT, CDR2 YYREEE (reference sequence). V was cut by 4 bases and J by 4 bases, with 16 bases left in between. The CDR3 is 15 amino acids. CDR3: CASSLGQTAADTQYF. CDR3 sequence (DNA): TGTGCCAGCAGCCTCGGACAGACGGCGGCAGATACGCAGTATTTT.

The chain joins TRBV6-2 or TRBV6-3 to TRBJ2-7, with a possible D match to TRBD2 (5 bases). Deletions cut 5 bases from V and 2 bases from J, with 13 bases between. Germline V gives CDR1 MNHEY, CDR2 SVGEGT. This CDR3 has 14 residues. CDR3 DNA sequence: TGTGCCAGCAGTGAGGAGGCGACTCCCTACGAGCAGTACTTC. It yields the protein CASSEEATPYEQYF.

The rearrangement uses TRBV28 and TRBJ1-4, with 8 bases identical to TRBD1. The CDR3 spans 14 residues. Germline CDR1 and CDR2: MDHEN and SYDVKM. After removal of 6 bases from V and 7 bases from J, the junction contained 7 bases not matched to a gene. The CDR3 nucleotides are TGTGCCAGCAGCTCTGGACAGGGAAGTGAAAAACTGTTTTTT. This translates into CASSSGQGSEKLFF.

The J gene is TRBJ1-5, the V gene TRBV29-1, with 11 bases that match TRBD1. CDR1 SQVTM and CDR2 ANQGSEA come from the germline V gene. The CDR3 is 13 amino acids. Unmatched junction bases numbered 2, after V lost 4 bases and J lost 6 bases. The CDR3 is CSVAGTGGQPQHF. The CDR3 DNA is TGCAGCGTTGCCGGGACAGGGGGTCAGCCCCAGCATTTT.